This TCR beta chain was sequenced during a study of blood T cell repertoires in COVID-19. V was pared by 4 bases and J by 1 base, with 7 bases between. The CDR3 length is 13 residues. Germline V gene data show CDR1 as LGHNA and CDR2 as YSLEER. Original analysis: Researchers report that nucleated cell counts were estimated from reference gene primer amplification. TCRdb's copy holds only in-frame clones and misses some; the assay was immunoSEQ multiplex PCR. V and J calls plus clone size are reproduced from that table; the DNA served to infer D and trimming. The repertoire holds some 170,000 clones, with 82% as singletons.

This receptor was obtained from a woman between 70 and 85 years old with acute or convalescent COVID-19. V and J are TRBV4-3 and TRBJ1-2; no clear D gene. The sample comprised peripheral blood. The CDR3 reads CASSPHSNYGYTF. CDR3 sequence (DNA): TGCGCCAGCAGCCCCCACAGTAACTATGGCTACACCTTC.